This TCR beta chain was recovered during a study of T-cell memory formation after mild COVID-19. As for the study in general: There were largely donor-specific TCR clusters.

The CDR3 has 16 residues. V shed 2 bases, J shed 6 bases, and the junction held 7 bases outside the gene matches. Germline loops: CDR1 KGHSH, CDR2 LQKENI. Employing constant-segment primers, 5'RACE generated TCR alpha and TCR beta cDNA libraries bearing sample barcodes and UMIs. MiXCR was run by TCRdb on the 5' RACE reads, yielding one entry per CDR3 protein. Among approximately 500,000 distinct CDR3 sequences listed, 25% were seen once. The TCR originated in an adult woman who had mild COVID-19 (a few samples of this study predate the infection). Cell type and time point are not known. The gene calls are TRBV18 and TRBJ1-4, with 9 nucleotides matching TRBD1. What was sequenced was PBMCs or a T cell subset sorted from them (not recorded which). CDR3 sequence: CASSPSRQGGDEKLFF. The CDR3 DNA sequence: TGTGCCAGCTCACCATCGCGACAGGGGGGCGATGAAAAACTGTTTTTT.